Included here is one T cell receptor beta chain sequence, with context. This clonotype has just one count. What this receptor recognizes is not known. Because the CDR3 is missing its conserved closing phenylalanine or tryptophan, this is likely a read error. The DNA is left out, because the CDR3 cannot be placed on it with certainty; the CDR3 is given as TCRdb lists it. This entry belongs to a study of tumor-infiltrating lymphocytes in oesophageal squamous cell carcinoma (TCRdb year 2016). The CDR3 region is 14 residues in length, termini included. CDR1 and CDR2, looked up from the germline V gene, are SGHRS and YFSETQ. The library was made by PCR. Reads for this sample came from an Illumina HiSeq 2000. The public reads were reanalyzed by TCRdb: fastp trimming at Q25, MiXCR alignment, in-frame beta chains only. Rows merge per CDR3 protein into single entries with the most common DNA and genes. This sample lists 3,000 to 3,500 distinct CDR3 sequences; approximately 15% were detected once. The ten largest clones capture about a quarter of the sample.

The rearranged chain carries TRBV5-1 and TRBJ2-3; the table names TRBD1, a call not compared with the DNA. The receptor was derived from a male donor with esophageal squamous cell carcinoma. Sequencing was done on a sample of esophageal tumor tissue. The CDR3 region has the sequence CASSPDINEQFFGP.